The TCR beta chain described here comes from a study of blood T cell repertoires in COVID-19. Study summary: The United States, Italy and Spain provided the acute and convalescent COVID-19 samples.

With 6 bases removed from V and 8 bases from J, the gap between germline ends came to 11 bases. The CDR3 loop spans 13 amino acids. Germline-derived CDR1 and CDR2 are SGHAT and FQDESV (reference sequence). Original data processing: Amplification with reference gene primers provided the estimates of nucleated cell counts. The protocol was immunoSEQ multiplex PCR, while the TCRdb copy is restricted to in-frame clones and leaves out a portion. V and J calls plus clone size are reproduced from that table; the DNA served to infer D and trimming. The repertoire has about 300,000 clones, roughly 90% of them found once; the top ten carry around 4.4%.

The sequenced sample was peripheral blood. This TCR came from a man in his forties with acute or convalescent COVID-19. The chain links TRBV11-1 to TRBJ1-6; D is perhaps TRBD1 (6 bases). CDR3 nucleotides: TGTGCCAGCAGTCCGGACAGCTATTCACCCCTCCACTTT. Residues: CASSPDSYSPLHF.